The rows below give T cell receptor beta chains drawn from one sample of a study of T cell responses to AZD1222 COVID-19 vaccine. Assay: immunoSEQ multiplex PCR; the TCRdb copy retains only in-frame clones and omits some. The sample lists about 120,000 clones; roughly 87% were seen once. The material sequenced was peripheral blood, taken 28 days after the second AZD1222 dose. All receptors come from an adult who received the AZD1222 COVID-19 vaccine. Both conserved end residues are part of each CDR3. A D gene is named only where the DNA matches it firmly. Clone size is not always given. Where it is, it says once, few, many or a class for expanded clones.

V: TRBV7-2; D: .; length: 13; J: TRBJ2-7; size: .; CDR3: CASSYGSHGEQYF; DNA: TGTGCCAGCAGCTACGGTAGTCACGGCGAGCAGTACTTC
V: TRBV11-2; D: .; length: 13; J: TRBJ2-5; size: .; CDR3: CASSPTFQETQYF; DNA: TGTGCCAGCAGCCCTACCTTCCAAGAGACCCAGTACTTC
V: TRBV7-2; D: TRBD2; length: 15; J: TRBJ2-1; size: .; CDR3: CASSLVLAGVNEQFF; DNA: TGTGCCAGCAGCTTAGTTCTAGCGGGGGTCAATGAGCAGTTCTTC
V: TRBV18; D: TRBD1; length: 13; J: TRBJ1-5; size: .; CDR3: CATRQGGNQPQHF; DNA: TGTGCCACCAGACAGGGAGGGAATCAGCCCCAGCATTTT
V: TRBV6-2/TRBV6-3; D: .; length: 15; J: TRBJ1-4; size: .; CDR3: CASSYSVRTNEKLFF; DNA: TGTGCCAGCAGTTACTCGGTCAGAACTAATGAAAAACTGTTTTTT
V: TRBV3-1/TRBV3-2; D: TRBD1; length: 16; J: TRBJ1-3; size: .; CDR3: CASSQETGISGNTIYF; DNA: TGTGCCAGCAGCCAGGAGACAGGGATCTCTGGAAACACCATATATTTT
V: TRBV7-2; D: .; length: 11; J: TRBJ2-7; size: .; CDR3: CASSWGYEQYF; DNA: TGTGCCAGCAGCTGGGGTTACGAGCAGTACTTC
V: TRBV10-3; D: .; length: 14; J: TRBJ1-1; size: few; CDR3: CAIRGDTENTEAFF; DNA: TGTGCCATCAGGGGGGACACCGAGAACACTGAAGCTTTCTTT
V: TRBV10-3; D: .; length: 14; J: TRBJ1-6; size: .; CDR3: CAISEEVWNSPLHF; DNA: TGTGCCATCAGTGAAGAGGTATGGAATTCACCCCTCCACTTT
V: TRBV5-8; D: .; length: 15; J: TRBJ1-2; size: .; CDR3: CASSLERTDYYGYTF; DNA: TGTGCCAGCAGCTTGGAAAGGACGGACTACTATGGCTACACCTTC